These T cell receptor beta chains were read from a single sample in a study of shared clonotypes between healthy human individuals. Method: immunoSEQ multiplex PCR; TCRdb's copy keeps in-frame clones and lacks some. The repertoire holds about 1 million clones, with about 77% as singletons. Sample: memory CD4+ T cells sorted from blood. The source of these receptors is a man aged 18 to 29 in good health. Each CDR3 is given with its conserved first and last residue. Each record gives: D gene, V gene, clone size, J gene, CDR3 protein, CDR3 DNA. A D gene is named only where the DNA matches it firmly. Clone size is stated in some rows and not others, as once, few, many or a class when expanded.

d_gene: .
v_gene: TRBV6-5
abundance: .
j_gene: TRBJ2-5
CDR3aa: CASNAMGLETQYF
CDR3nt: TGTGCCAGCAACGCTATGGGATTAGAGACCCAGTACTTC

d_gene: .
v_gene: TRBV7-9
abundance: .
j_gene: TRBJ1-5
CDR3aa: CASSLAGGSNQPQHF
CDR3nt: TGTGCCAGCAGCTTAGCGGGTGGGAGCAATCAGCCCCAGCATTTT

d_gene: TRBD1
v_gene: TRBV5-1
abundance: once
j_gene: TRBJ2-1
CDR3aa: CASSLGTGGLLSYNEQFF
CDR3nt: TGCGCCAGCAGCTTGGGGACAGGGGGTTTACTCTCCTACAATGAGCAGTTCTTC

d_gene: TRBD1
v_gene: TRBV7-2
abundance: .
j_gene: TRBJ2-7
CDR3aa: CASSLEGQGPYEQYF
CDR3nt: TGTGCCAGCAGCTTAGAGGGACAGGGCCCCTACGAGCAGTACTTC

d_gene: TRBD2
v_gene: TRBV12-5
abundance: .
j_gene: TRBJ2-3
CDR3aa: CASGSEAGRQYF
CDR3nt: TGTGCTAGTGGATCGGAAGCGGGGCGGCAGTATTTT

d_gene: TRBD2
v_gene: TRBV13
abundance: once
j_gene: TRBJ2-2
CDR3aa: CASSLSSSGRARTGELFF
CDR3nt: TGTGCCAGCAGCTTAAGTTCTAGCGGGAGGGCCCGAACCGGGGAGCTGTTTTTT

d_gene: .
v_gene: TRBV18
abundance: few
j_gene: TRBJ2-5
CDR3aa: CASSPPVSEGKTQYF
CDR3nt: TGTGCCAGCTCACCACCGGTGTCAGAGGGAAAGACCCAGTACTTC

d_gene: TRBD1
v_gene: TRBV27
abundance: .
j_gene: TRBJ2-2
CDR3aa: CASRKPGTGNTGELFF
CDR3nt: TGTGCCAGCAGAAAACCCGGGACAGGCAACACCGGGGAGCTGTTTTTT

d_gene: .
v_gene: TRBV30
abundance: once
j_gene: TRBJ1-2
CDR3aa: CAWSPFTYGYTF
CDR3nt: TGTGCCTGGAGTCCGTTTACCTATGGCTACACCTTC

d_gene: .
v_gene: TRBV5-5
abundance: .
j_gene: TRBJ1-2
CDR3aa: CASSLDDRVGYTF
CDR3nt: TGTGCCAGCAGCTTGGACGACAGAGTTGGCTACACCTTC

d_gene: TRBD2
v_gene: TRBV4-2
abundance: .
j_gene: TRBJ2-1
CDR3aa: CASSQEQRGGHNEQFF
CDR3nt: TGTGCCAGCAGCCAAGAACAGCGGGGGGGTCACAATGAGCAGTTCTTC

d_gene: TRBD1
v_gene: TRBV6-6
abundance: .
j_gene: TRBJ1-2
CDR3aa: CASSSPRDRAIYGYTF
CDR3nt: TGTGCCAGCAGTTCCCCCCGGGACAGGGCGATCTATGGCTACACCTTC

d_gene: .
v_gene: TRBV6-1
abundance: .
j_gene: TRBJ1-2
CDR3aa: CASSIEGRNGYTF
CDR3nt: TGTGCCAGCAGTATAGAAGGACGAAACGGCTACACCTTC

d_gene: .
v_gene: TRBV11-3
abundance: few
j_gene: TRBJ2-4
CDR3aa: CASSLVPAKRAKNIQYF
CDR3nt: TGTGCCAGCAGCTTAGTTCCGGCTAAAAGGGCCAAAAACATTCAGTACTTC

d_gene: TRBD2
v_gene: TRBV27
abundance: .
j_gene: TRBJ2-2
CDR3aa: CASRPTSGANTGELFF
CDR3nt: TGTGCCAGCAGACCAACTAGCGGAGCGAACACCGGGGAGCTGTTTTTT

d_gene: .
v_gene: TRBV7-9
abundance: many
j_gene: TRBJ2-3
CDR3aa: CASSLVAGSGTDTQYF
CDR3nt: TGTGCCAGCAGCTTAGTTGCCGGATCCGGCACAGATACGCAGTATTTT

d_gene: .
v_gene: TRBV7-3
abundance: .
j_gene: TRBJ1-1
CDR3aa: CASSPQMNTEAFF
CDR3nt: TGTGCCAGCAGCCCTCAAATGAACACTGAAGCTTTCTTT

d_gene: TRBD1
v_gene: TRBV28
abundance: .
j_gene: TRBJ1-5
CDR3aa: CASDVGTGAFNQPQHF
CDR3nt: TGTGCCAGCGACGTGGGAACAGGGGCATTCAATCAGCCCCAGCATTTT

d_gene: .
v_gene: TRBV28
abundance: .
j_gene: TRBJ1-2
CDR3aa: CASSLRVGGYTF
CDR3nt: TGTGCCAGCAGTTTACGGGTAGGCGGCTACACCTTC

d_gene: .
v_gene: TRBV6-4
abundance: .
j_gene: TRBJ1-1
CDR3aa: CASSLTENTEAFF
CDR3nt: TGTGCCAGCAGCCTCACTGAGAACACTGAAGCTTTCTTT

d_gene: .
v_gene: TRBV7-2
abundance: .
j_gene: TRBJ2-2
CDR3aa: CASSLARGAGELFF
CDR3nt: TGTGCCAGCAGCTTAGCTAGGGGGGCCGGGGAGCTGTTTTTT

d_gene: .
v_gene: TRBV2
abundance: .
j_gene: TRBJ2-5
CDR3aa: CATRNWETQYF
CDR3nt: TGTGCCACTAGGAACTGGGAGACCCAGTACTTC

d_gene: TRBD1
v_gene: TRBV9
abundance: .
j_gene: TRBJ1-3
CDR3aa: CASSPAGTGVGNTIYF
CDR3nt: TGTGCCAGCAGCCCGGCGGGGACAGGGGTTGGAAACACCATATATTTT

d_gene: .
v_gene: TRBV5-5
abundance: .
j_gene: TRBJ2-5
CDR3aa: CASSFGQGVKETQYF
CDR3nt: TGTGCCAGCAGCTTCGGTCAGGGCGTAAAAGAGACCCAGTACTTC

d_gene: .
v_gene: TRBV6-1
abundance: once
j_gene: TRBJ2-7
CDR3aa: CASSEVVSLQYF
CDR3nt: TGTGCCAGCAGTGAAGTGGTCAGCCTCCAGTACTTC

d_gene: TRBD1
v_gene: TRBV5-4
abundance: .
j_gene: TRBJ2-7
CDR3aa: CASSQTGIGEQYF
CDR3nt: TGTGCCAGCAGCCAGACAGGGATCGGCGAGCAGTACTTC

d_gene: .
v_gene: TRBV10-3
abundance: .
j_gene: TRBJ2-7
CDR3aa: CAIRQVGAYEQYF
CDR3nt: TGTGCCATCAGACAGGTGGGCGCCTACGAGCAGTACTTC

d_gene: TRBD1
v_gene: TRBV6-5
abundance: few
j_gene: TRBJ1-1
CDR3aa: CASSQQGAWTEAFF
CDR3nt: TGTGCCAGCAGTCAACAGGGGGCTTGGACTGAAGCTTTCTTT

d_gene: TRBD1
v_gene: TRBV10-3
abundance: .
j_gene: TRBJ1-2
CDR3aa: CAISESGQAGGYTF
CDR3nt: TGTGCCATCAGTGAGTCAGGACAGGCCGGGGGCTACACCTTC

d_gene: .
v_gene: TRBV6-5
abundance: .
j_gene: TRBJ1-3
CDR3aa: CASSSPTGSGNTIYF
CDR3nt: TGTGCCAGCAGTTCACCGACGGGCTCTGGAAACACCATATATTTT

d_gene: .
v_gene: TRBV25-1
abundance: .
j_gene: TRBJ2-5
CDR3aa: CASSELSGYQETQYF
CDR3nt: TGTGCCAGCAGTGAATTGAGTGGGTACCAAGAGACCCAGTACTTC

d_gene: TRBD2
v_gene: TRBV7-9
abundance: .
j_gene: TRBJ2-5
CDR3aa: CASSQRGRPQETQYF
CDR3nt: TGTGCCAGCAGCCAGCGGGGGAGACCTCAAGAGACCCAGTACTTC

d_gene: .
v_gene: TRBV13
abundance: .
j_gene: TRBJ1-6
CDR3aa: CASSLGTQVQGFNSPLHF
CDR3nt: TGTGCCAGCAGCTTAGGCACTCAAGTTCAGGGTTTCAATTCACCCCTCCACTTT

d_gene: .
v_gene: TRBV5-6
abundance: .
j_gene: TRBJ1-1
CDR3aa: CASSLGQVLGTEAFF
CDR3nt: TGTGCCAGCAGCTTGGGACAGGTACTTGGGACTGAAGCTTTCTTT

d_gene: .
v_gene: TRBV2
abundance: few
j_gene: TRBJ2-2
CDR3aa: CASSVQKTGELFF
CDR3nt: TGTGCCAGCAGTGTTCAGAAGACCGGGGAGCTGTTTTTT

d_gene: TRBD2
v_gene: TRBV2
abundance: .
j_gene: TRBJ2-3
CDR3aa: CASSRLAGGTDTQYF
CDR3nt: TGTGCCAGCAGTCGACTAGCGGGCGGCACAGATACGCAGTATTTT

d_gene: TRBD1
v_gene: TRBV29-1
abundance: .
j_gene: TRBJ1-4
CDR3aa: CSVAGTGGRGLNEKLFF
CDR3nt: TGCAGCGTTGCCGGGACAGGGGGAAGAGGGCTTAATGAAAAACTGTTTTTT

d_gene: TRBD2
v_gene: TRBV4-1
abundance: .
j_gene: TRBJ2-7
CDR3aa: CASSQAQLAGMEQYF
CDR3nt: TGCGCCAGCAGCCAAGCTCAACTAGCGGGGATGGAGCAGTACTTC

d_gene: .
v_gene: TRBV11-2
abundance: .
j_gene: TRBJ2-5
CDR3aa: CASSPSRETQYF
CDR3nt: TGTGCCAGCAGCCCAAGTCGAGAGACCCAGTACTTC

d_gene: TRBD1
v_gene: TRBV6-4
abundance: .
j_gene: TRBJ1-1
CDR3aa: CASSPRTGSTEAFF
CDR3nt: TGTGCCAGCAGTCCTCGGACAGGCTCGACTGAAGCTTTCTTT

d_gene: TRBD1
v_gene: TRBV30
abundance: few
j_gene: TRBJ1-1
CDR3aa: CAWSVPGQPLEAFF
CDR3nt: TGTGCCTGGAGTGTCCCGGGACAGCCGCTTGAAGCTTTCTTT

d_gene: TRBD1
v_gene: TRBV23-1
abundance: .
j_gene: TRBJ1-5
CDR3aa: CASSFRDRAPFSNQPQHF
CDR3nt: TGCGCCAGCAGTTTCCGGGACAGGGCTCCTTTTAGCAATCAGCCCCAGCATTTT

d_gene: .
v_gene: TRBV13
abundance: .
j_gene: TRBJ2-7
CDR3aa: CASRGTGSYEQYF
CDR3nt: TGTGCCAGCAGAGGAACGGGATCCTACGAGCAGTACTTC

d_gene: .
v_gene: TRBV19
abundance: .
j_gene: TRBJ1-2
CDR3aa: CASSMTGGAFNYGYTF
CDR3nt: TGTGCCAGTAGTATGACAGGAGGGGCCTTTAACTATGGCTACACCTTC

d_gene: TRBD1
v_gene: TRBV27
abundance: .
j_gene: TRBJ2-2
CDR3aa: CASSLLRTGGFGELFF
CDR3nt: TGTGCCAGCAGTTTACTGCGGACAGGGGGCTTCGGGGAGCTGTTTTTT

d_gene: .
v_gene: TRBV7-6
abundance: once
j_gene: TRBJ2-2
CDR3aa: CASSLRGPGLGTGELFF
CDR3nt: TGTGCCAGCAGCTTACGGGGACCGGGCCTCGGGACCGGGGAGCTGTTTTTT

d_gene: TRBD1
v_gene: TRBV6-1
abundance: .
j_gene: TRBJ1-6
CDR3aa: CASSDPGQGANSPLHF
CDR3nt: TGTGCCAGCAGTGACCCAGGACAGGGGGCTAATTCACCCCTCCACTTT

d_gene: .
v_gene: TRBV5-6
abundance: few
j_gene: TRBJ2-2
CDR3aa: CASSFQGKFGELFF
CDR3nt: TGTGCCAGCAGCTTTCAGGGGAAATTCGGGGAGCTGTTTTTT

d_gene: .
v_gene: TRBV9
abundance: once
j_gene: TRBJ2-4
CDR3aa: CASSPRPEGNIQYF
CDR3nt: TGTGCCAGCAGCCCCAGACCAGAGGGAAACATTCAGTACTTC

d_gene: .
v_gene: TRBV29-1
abundance: .
j_gene: TRBJ1-4
CDR3aa: CSVEDRMGNEKLFF
CDR3nt: TGCAGCGTTGAAGATCGGATGGGGAATGAAAAACTGTTTTTT

d_gene: .
v_gene: TRBV5-1
abundance: .
j_gene: TRBJ2-2
CDR3aa: CASSLDREGAGELFF
CDR3nt: TGCGCCAGCAGCTTGGATAGGGAAGGGGCCGGGGAGCTGTTTTTT